What follows are 6 T cell receptor beta chains derived from one specimen sequenced in a study of blood T cell repertoires in COVID-19. Produced via immunoSEQ multiplex PCR; TCRdb's table is partial and in-frame only. The sample shows about 21,000 clones, roughly 85% of them seen only once. Source material: peripheral blood. The receptors derive from a human donor in a cohort sampled during active COVID-19.

V and J are TRBV5-1 and TRBJ2-1; TRBD1 might be the D (6 bases). V was shortened by 0 bases and J by 6 bases, with 10 bases between the two germline ends. The CDR3 runs 14 residues. In germline, CDR1 is SGHRS, CDR2 YFSETQ. DNA for the CDR3: TGCGCCAGCAGCTTGGGGGGGCCGTCCAATGAGCAGTTCTTC. Its protein product is CASSLGGPSNEQFF.

This rearrangement joins TRBV9 to TRBJ2-2, with 10 bases that match TRBD1. CDR3 length: 16 residues. Germline V CDR1 and CDR2: SGDLS, YYNGEE. V shed 0 bases, J shed 6 bases, and the junction held 5 bases outside the gene matches. The CDR3 here is CASSVDVTGGSGELFF. In DNA, the CDR3 is TGTGCCAGCAGCGTAGACGTGACAGGGGGCTCCGGGGAGCTGTTTTTT.

V and J are TRBV30 and TRBJ1-2; D is ambiguous. The length of the CDR3 is 11 residues. V lost 1 base and J 7 bases, leaving 7 bases between the germline ends. Germline V gene data show CDR1 as GTSNPN and CDR2 as SVGIG (reference sequence). This CDR3 is CAWSGGFGYTF. The CDR3, as DNA: TGTGCCTGGAGTGGAGGGTTTGGCTACACCTTC.

The V and J genes are TRBV18 and TRBJ2-7, with a weak D call TRBD1 (5 bases). Germline lookup yields CDR1 KGHSH and CDR2 LQKENI. With 0 bases removed from V and 9 bases from J, the gap between germline ends came to 18 bases. This CDR3 comprises 15 residues. CDR3 DNA sequence: TGTGCCAGCTCACCACCGGGCAGGGCACTTGGTGGGCAGTACTTC. Translating gives CASSPPGRALGGQYF.

This chain links TRBV5-1 with TRBJ1-1, with 8 bases matching TRBD1. The germline gives CDR1 SGHRS, CDR2 YFSETQ. CDR3 length: 16 amino acids. V shed 3 bases, J shed 4 bases, and the junction held 11 bases outside the gene matches. CDR3 DNA sequence: TGCGCCAGCAGCTCGCTAATGACAGGGGTAATCACTGAAGCTTTCTTT. It translates to CASSSLMTGVITEAFF.

The chain has TRBV3-1 (or the pseudogene TRBV3-2) and TRBJ1-6; tentatively, D is TRBD1 (5 bases). CDR1 LGHDT and CDR2 YNNKEL come from the germline V gene (reference sequence). Trimming removed 6 bases at V and 8 bases at J, with 17 bases between. The CDR3 totals 15 residues. The CDR3 spells CASSERQIHHSPLHF. As DNA, the CDR3 is TGTGCCAGCAGTGAGAGACAGATTCACCATTCACCCCTCCACTTT.